This TCR beta chain was sequenced in a study of human T cells and chemical hapten exposure. Looking at the study overall: Across the whole study, which lasted roughly 24 weeks, patients were given diphenylcyclopropenone on the scalp once a week.

A note on this clonotype: Its antigen remains unknown.

In the original processing: Ranging from about 20,000 to 750,000, TCR counts per sample had a median value of roughly 96,000. TCRdb fed the RACE reads into MiXCR, producing one record per CDR3 protein. The authors' filters were not applied to this entry. Of tens of thousands of distinct CDR3 sequences in the sample, more than 9% were seen once. Time point: pre-sensitization, week 0. The treatment was: therapeutic diphenylcyclopropenone sensitization with weekly scalp DPC. The ends were cut back, 2 bases at V and 6 bases at J, with 12 bases in the middle. The germline V gene has CDR1 SGHRS and CDR2 YFSETQ. This CDR3 has 14 residues. Whole-study results and caveats: All donors were alopecia patients, so their immunity may differ from that of healthy people.

This receptor was taken from a man aged 25 to 45 with alopecia areata. Some clones in this sample may be carry-over from other donors' samples. The source was whole blood, collected in connection with sensitization to the hapten diphenylcyclopropenone (DPC). The chain employs TRBV5-1 and TRBJ2-1, with a possible D match to TRBD2 (6 bases). The CDR3 sequence is CASSFDGGSNEQFF. CDR3 nucleotides: TGCGCCAGCAGCTTTGACGGGGGAAGCAATGAGCAGTTCTTC. The full variable domain, with the rest looked up from reference TRBV5-1 and TRBJ2-1, is KAGVTQTPRYLIKTRGQQVTLSCSPISGHRSVSWYQQTPGQGLQFLFEYFSETQRNKGNFPGRFSGRQFSNSRSEMNVSTLELGDSALYLCASSFDGGSNEQFFGPGTRLTVL.